This entry describes one T cell receptor (beta chain). Its target antigen remains unknown. Per-base qualities were not stored, and no clone one base away is much larger. During the collection period, no immune events, such as infections, were documented for the healthy donors. Healthy-donor blood repertoires served as a training cohort to calibrate time-dependent variance in a beta-binomial model of T-cell clone differential abundance. The training cohort included 10 or so healthy donors, of whom 3 were female and 7 were male. The donors were between roughly 29 and 65 years old, with an average age of approximately 46 years. Obtained from a commercial supplier, whole blood was collected from each healthy donor at three time points set around 2 weeks apart. For immunosequencing, genomic DNA was extracted from unsorted whole blood. The immunoSEQ Assay, which uses bias-controlled multiplex PCR amplification of genomic DNA, was used to profile TCRbeta CDR3 regions. For the original study's pipeline: The absolute abundance of each unique TCRbeta CDR3 region was quantified after sequences were collapsed and filtered. Differential abundance was assessed using a binomial (Fisher-equivalent) model and a beta-binomial model in which time-dependent variance fitted from healthy donors was added. Clones with fewer than 5 combined templates were removed, and differential abundance was called for clones with a Benjamini-Hochberg FDR below 0.01. Using the form v = (b*log(k)+a)^2, the beta-binomial variance was modeled as a function of the total template count across the two samples. TCRdb provides this immuneACCESS table in a form limited to in-frame rearrangements. Some clones are lacking; in checked studies, under half of them reflect an unresolved V gene, and why the rest are absent is not known. D and trimming come from the DNA, and the V and J calls and clone size come from that table. This sample lists some 77,000 clones; 88% were detected once. Around 17% of the sample belongs to the ten largest clones.

The data derive from a study of identifying expanded T cells in peripheral blood (dated by TCRdb to about 2019). In the study overall: Technical replicates were generated by sequencing separate aliquots of the same genomic DNA pool, and four replicates were compared pairwise.

From cysteine to phenylalanine, the CDR3 is 15 amino acids long. Only CDR3 DNA is held: 45 bases, read in frame from base 1. CDR1 SGHVS and CDR2 FQNEAQ were looked up in the germline V gene. After removal of 5 bases from V and 6 bases from J, the junction retains 10 bases not matched to a gene. Results and caveats for the whole study, not just this receptor: The binomial model flagged approximately 1.2 differentially abundant clones between technical replicates, compared with roughly 17 over around two weeks and 19 over approximately four weeks. Across all healthy-donor time intervals, the beta-binomial model significantly lowered both the number of clones called differentially abundant and the false-positive rate. In all healthy donors, the variance in clone template counts between samples taken two weeks apart rose significantly as total template count increased. The authors expected that over much longer intervals, such as months to years, biological variance in healthy repertoires might increase even further.

The sequenced sample was blood. The chain couples TRBV7-8 to TRBJ2-7; 10 bases in between match TRBD1. The sequence was obtained from a person aged 18 to 75 in good health. The sequence in DNA is TGTGCCAGCAGCCACAGCCCGGGACAGGGGAGCGAGCAGTACTTC. Its amino acids are CASSHSPGQGSEQYF.